The clone carrying this T cell receptor (beta chain) was detected a few times. CDR1 ENHRY and CDR2 SYGVKD come from the germline V gene. The length of the CDR3 is 13 residues. V lost 4 bases to trimming and J lost 7 bases, with 13 bases between them. Genomic DNA provided the template from which TCR beta VDJ and CDR3 profiles were obtained. TCRdb reprocessed the reads via MiXCR and lists one record per CDR3 protein. The sample holds about 190,000 distinct CDR3 sequences, approximately 49% seen once. These data originate in a study of CD8+CD57+ T cells in acquired aplastic anemia. The receptor was isolated from a human donor in good health, serving as a control. Input material: sorted CD4+, CD8+, or CD8+CD57+ T cells (not recorded which) from PBMCs. This chain links TRBV10-3 with TRBJ1-2; no definite D call. This CDR3 is CAISVGPEGGYTF. The CDR3, as DNA: TGTGCCATCAGTGTCGGTCCGGAGGGTGGCTACACCTTC.